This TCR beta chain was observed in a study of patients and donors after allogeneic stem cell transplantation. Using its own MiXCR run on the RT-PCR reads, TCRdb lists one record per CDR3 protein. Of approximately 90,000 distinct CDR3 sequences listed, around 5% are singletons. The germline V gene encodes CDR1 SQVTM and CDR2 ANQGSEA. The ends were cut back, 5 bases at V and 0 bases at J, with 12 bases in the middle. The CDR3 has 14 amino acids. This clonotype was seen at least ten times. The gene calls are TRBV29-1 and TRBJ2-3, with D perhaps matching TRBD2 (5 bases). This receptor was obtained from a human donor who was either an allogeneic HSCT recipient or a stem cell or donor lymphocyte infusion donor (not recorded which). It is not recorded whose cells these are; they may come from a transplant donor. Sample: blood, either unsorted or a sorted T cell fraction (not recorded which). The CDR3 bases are TGCAGCGTTACGGACTGGCCTAGCACAGATACGCAGTATTTT. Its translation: CSVTDWPSTDTQYF.